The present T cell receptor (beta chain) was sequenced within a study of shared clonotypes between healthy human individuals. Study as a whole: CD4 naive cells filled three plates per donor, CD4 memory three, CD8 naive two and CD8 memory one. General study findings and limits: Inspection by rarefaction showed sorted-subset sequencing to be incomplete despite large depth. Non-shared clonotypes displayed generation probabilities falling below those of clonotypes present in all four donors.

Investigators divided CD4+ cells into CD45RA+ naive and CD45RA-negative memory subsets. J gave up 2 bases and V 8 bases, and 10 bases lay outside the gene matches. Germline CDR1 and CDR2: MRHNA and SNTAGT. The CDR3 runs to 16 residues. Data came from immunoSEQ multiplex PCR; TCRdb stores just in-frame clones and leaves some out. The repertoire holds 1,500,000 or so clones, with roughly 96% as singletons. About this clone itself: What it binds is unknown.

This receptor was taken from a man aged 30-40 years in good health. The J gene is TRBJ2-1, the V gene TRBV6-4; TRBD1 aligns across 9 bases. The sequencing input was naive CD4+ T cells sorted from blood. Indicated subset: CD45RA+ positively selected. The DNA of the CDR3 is TGTGCCAGCGGACACCTGGGACAGGGAACCTACAATGAGCAGTTCTTC. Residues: CASGHLGQGTYNEQFF.